The text below deals with one T cell receptor beta chain. The antigen remains unidentified. The CDR3 has 12 residues. Trimming took off 1 base at V and 5 bases at J, with 5 bases between the two ends. CDR1 SGHRS and CDR2 YFSETQ come from the germline V gene. This specimen comes from a study of brain metastases from non-small cell lung cancer. Overall study results and limits: T-cell clones appeared expanded in around 60% of brain metastases relative to matched primary tumors. Brain metastases had lower T-cell infiltration than primary tumors. TCR repertoires overlapped largely between brain metastases and matched primaries.

The repertoire was sequenced with immunoSEQ multiplex PCR; TCRdb's copy has only in-frame clones and lacks some. The sample contains 15,000 or so clones, about four fifths of which appear only once. What was sequenced was primary lung tumor tissue. The source is a donor over 35 with non-small cell lung cancer. The chain couples TRBV5-1 to TRBJ2-3, with unresolved D. The CDR3: CASSLQGDTQYF. The CDR3 DNA reads as TGCGCCAGCAGCTTGCAAGGAGATACGCAGTATTTT.